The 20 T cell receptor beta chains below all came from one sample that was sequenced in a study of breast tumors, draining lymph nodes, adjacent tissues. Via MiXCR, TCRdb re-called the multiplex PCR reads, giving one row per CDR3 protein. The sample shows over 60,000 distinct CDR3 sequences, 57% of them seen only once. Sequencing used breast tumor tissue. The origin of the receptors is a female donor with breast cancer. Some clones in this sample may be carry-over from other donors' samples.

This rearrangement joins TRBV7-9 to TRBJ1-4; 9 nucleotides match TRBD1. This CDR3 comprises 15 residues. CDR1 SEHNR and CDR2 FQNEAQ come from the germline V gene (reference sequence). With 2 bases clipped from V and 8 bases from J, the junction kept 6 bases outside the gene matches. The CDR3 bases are TGTGCCAGCAGCTTATGGGACAGGGCTCGAGAAAAACTGTTTTTT. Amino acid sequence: CASSLWDRAREKLFF.

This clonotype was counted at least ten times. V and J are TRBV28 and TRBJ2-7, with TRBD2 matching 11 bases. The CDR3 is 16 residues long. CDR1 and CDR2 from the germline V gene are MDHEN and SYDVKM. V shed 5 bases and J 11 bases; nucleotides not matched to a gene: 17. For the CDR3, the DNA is TGTGCCAGCAGTCCCCGACTAGCGGGGAAAAAAGGGTTGGAGTACTTC. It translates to CASSPRLAGKKGLEYF. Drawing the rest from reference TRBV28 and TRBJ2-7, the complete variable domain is DVKVTQSSRYLVKRTGEKVFLECVQDMDHENMFWYRQDPGLGLRLIYFSYDVKMKEKGDIPEGYSVSREKKERFSLILESASTNQTSMYLCASSPRLAGKKGLEYFGPGTRLTVT.

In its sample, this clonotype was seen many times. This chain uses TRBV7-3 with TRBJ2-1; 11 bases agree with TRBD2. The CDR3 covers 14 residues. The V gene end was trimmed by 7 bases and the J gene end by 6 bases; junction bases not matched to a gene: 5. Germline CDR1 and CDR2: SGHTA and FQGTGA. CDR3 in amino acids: CASKISGGANEQFF. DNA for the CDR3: TGTGCCAGCAAAATTAGCGGGGGGGCCAATGAGCAGTTCTTC.

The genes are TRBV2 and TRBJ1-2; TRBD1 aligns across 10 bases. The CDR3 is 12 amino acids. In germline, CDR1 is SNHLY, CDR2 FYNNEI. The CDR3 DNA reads TGTGCTAGAGGGACAGGGGCGCGGGGCTACACCTTC. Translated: CARGTGARGYTF.

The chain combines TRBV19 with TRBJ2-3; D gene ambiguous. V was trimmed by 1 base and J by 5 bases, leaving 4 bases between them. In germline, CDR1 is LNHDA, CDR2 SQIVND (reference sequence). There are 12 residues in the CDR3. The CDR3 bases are TGTGCCAGTAGTATAGGAGTAGATACGCAGTATTTT. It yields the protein CASSIGVDTQYF. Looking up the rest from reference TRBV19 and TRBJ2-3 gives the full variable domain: DGGITQSPKYLFRKEGQNVTLSCEQNLNHDAMYWYRQDPGQGLRLIYYSQIVNDFQKGDIAEGYSVSREKKESFPLTVTSAQKNPTAFYLCASSIGVDTQYFGPGTRLTVL.

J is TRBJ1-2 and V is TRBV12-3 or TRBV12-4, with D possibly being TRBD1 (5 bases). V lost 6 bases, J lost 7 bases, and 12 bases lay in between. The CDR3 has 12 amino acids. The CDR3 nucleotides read TGTGCCAGCAGCCCTAGGGGTCCTGGCTACACCTTC. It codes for CASSPRGPGYTF.

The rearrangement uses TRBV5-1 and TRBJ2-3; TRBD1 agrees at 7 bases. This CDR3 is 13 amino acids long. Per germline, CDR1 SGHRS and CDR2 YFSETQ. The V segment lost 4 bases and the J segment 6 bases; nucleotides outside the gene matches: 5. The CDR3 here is CASSPGQRDTQYF. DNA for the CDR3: TGCGCCAGCAGCCCGGGACAGCGCGATACGCAGTATTTT.

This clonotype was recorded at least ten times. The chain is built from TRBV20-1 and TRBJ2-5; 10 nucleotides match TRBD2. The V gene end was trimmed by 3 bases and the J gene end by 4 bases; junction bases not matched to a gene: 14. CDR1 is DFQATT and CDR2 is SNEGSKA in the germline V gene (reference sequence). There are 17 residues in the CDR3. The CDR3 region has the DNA TGCAGTGCTAGGGGGGCCGGGAAGCGGGGGGGCCCAGAGACCCAGTACTTC. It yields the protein CSARGAGKRGGPETQYF.

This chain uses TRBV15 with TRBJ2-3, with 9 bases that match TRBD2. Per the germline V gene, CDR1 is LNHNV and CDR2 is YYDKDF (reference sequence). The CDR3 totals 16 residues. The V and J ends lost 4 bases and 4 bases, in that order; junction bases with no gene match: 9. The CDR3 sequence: CATSTATSGGADTQYF. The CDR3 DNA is TGTGCCACCAGCACCGCGACTAGCGGTGGGGCAGATACGCAGTATTTT.

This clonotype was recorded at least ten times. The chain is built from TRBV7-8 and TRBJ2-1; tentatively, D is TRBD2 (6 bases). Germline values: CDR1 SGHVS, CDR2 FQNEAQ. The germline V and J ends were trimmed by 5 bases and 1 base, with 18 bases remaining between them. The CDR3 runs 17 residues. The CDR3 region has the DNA TGTGCCAGCAGCCCGTGGCAGGGCGGGGAGTCCTACAATGAGCAGTTCTTC. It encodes CASSPWQGGESYNEQFF.

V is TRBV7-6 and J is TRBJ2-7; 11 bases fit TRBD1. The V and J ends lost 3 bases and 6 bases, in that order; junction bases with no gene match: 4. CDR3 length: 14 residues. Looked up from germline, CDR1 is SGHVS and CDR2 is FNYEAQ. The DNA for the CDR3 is TGTGCCAGCAGCTTTGGGACAGGGGGTTTCGAGCAGTACTTC. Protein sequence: CASSFGTGGFEQYF.

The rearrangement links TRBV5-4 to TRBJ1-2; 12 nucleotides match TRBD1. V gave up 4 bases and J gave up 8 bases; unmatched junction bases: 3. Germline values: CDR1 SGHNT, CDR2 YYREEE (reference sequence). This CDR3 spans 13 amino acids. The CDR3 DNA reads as TGTGCCAGCAGCCCGGGACAGGGGGCAGGCTACACCTTC. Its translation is CASSPGQGAGYTF.

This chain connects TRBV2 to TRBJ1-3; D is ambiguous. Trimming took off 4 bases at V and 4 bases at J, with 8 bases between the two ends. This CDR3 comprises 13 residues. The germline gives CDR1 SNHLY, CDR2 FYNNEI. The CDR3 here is CASSVIPGNTIYF. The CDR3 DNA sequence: TGTGCCAGCAGTGTCATCCCCGGAAACACCATATATTTT.

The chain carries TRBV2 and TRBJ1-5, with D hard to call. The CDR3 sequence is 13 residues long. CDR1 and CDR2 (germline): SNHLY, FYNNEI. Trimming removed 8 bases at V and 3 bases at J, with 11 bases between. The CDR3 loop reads CASGRQVNQPQHF. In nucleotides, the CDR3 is TGTGCCAGCGGCCGACAAGTCAATCAGCCCCAGCATTTT.

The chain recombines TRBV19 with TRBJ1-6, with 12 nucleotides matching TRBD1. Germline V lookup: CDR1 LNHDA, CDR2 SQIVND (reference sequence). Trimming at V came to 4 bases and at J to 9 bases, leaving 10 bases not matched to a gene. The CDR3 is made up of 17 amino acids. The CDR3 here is CASSTGGTGGAGSPLHF. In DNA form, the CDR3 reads TGTGCCAGTAGTACCGGGGGGACAGGGGGCGCCGGTTCACCCCTCCACTTT.

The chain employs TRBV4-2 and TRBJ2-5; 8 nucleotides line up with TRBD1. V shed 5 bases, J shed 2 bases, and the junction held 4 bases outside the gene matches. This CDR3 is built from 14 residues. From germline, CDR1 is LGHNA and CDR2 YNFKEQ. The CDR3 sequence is CASSEGQGQETQYF. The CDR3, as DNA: TGTGCCAGCAGCGAAGGACAGGGACAAGAGACCCAGTACTTC.

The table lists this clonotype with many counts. In DNA form, the CDR3 reads TGTGCCAGCAGTAGCGGGGGTGCAGATACGCAGTATTTT. Encoded protein: CASSSGGADTQYF. This chain uses TRBV6-5 with TRBJ2-3; 8 bases map to TRBD2. With V trimmed by 5 bases and J by 4 bases, 2 bases remained unmatched. The CDR3 loop spans 13 amino acids. Germline values: CDR1 MNHEY, CDR2 SVGAGI.

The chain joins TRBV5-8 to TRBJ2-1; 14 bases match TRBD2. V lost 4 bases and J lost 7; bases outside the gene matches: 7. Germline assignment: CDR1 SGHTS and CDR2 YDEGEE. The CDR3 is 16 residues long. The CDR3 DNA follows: TGTGCCAGCAGCAGTCCCGGGACTAGCGGGAGAAATGAGCAGTTCTTC. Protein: CASSSPGTSGRNEQFF.

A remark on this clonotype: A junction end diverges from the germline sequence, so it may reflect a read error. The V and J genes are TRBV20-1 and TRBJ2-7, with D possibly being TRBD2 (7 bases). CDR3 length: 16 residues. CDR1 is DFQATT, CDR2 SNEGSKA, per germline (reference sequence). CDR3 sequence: CSARVPGKGGYYEQYF. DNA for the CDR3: TGCAGTGCCAGAGTCCCGGGGAAGGGGGGGTACTACGAGCAGTACTTC.

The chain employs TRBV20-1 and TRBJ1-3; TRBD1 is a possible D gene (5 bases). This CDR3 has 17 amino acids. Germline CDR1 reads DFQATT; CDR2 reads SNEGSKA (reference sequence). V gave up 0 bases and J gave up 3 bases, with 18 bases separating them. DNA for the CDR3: TGCAGTGCTAGAGATAGGTGGGGGGGAGGCGGTGGAAACACCATATATTTT. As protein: CSARDRWGGGGGNTIYF.